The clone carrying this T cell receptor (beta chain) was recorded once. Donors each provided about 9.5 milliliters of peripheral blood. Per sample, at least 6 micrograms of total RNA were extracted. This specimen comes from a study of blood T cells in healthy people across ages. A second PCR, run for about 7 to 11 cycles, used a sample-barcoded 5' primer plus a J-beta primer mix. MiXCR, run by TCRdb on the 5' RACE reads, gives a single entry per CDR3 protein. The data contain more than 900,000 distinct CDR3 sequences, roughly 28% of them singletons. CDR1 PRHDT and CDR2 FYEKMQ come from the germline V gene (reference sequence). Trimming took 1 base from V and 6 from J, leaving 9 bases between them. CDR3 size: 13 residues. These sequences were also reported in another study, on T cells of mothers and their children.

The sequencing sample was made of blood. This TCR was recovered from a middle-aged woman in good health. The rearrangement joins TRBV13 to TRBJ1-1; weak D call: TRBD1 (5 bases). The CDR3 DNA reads TGTGCCAGCAGCTTAGCGGGGCCGTCTGAAGCTTTCTTT. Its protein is CASSLAGPSEAFF.